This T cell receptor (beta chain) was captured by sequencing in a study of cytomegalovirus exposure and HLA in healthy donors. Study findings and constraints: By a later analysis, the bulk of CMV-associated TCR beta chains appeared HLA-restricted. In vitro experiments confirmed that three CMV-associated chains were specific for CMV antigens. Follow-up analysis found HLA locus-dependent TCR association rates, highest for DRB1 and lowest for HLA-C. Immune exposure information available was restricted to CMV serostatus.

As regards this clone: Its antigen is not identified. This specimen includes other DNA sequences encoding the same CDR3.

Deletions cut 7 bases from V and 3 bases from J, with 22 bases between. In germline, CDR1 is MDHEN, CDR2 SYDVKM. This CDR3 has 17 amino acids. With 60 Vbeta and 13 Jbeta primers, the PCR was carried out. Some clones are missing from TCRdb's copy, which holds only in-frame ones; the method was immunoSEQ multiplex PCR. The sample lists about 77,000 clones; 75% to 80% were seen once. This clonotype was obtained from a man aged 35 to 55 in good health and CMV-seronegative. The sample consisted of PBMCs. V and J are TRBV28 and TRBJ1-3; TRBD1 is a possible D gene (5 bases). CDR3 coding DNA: TGTGCCAGCACCCAGCATTGGGGCGGTCATTTTGGAAACACCATATATTTT. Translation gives CASTQHWGGHFGNTIYF.